This T cell receptor beta chain was identified in a study of blood T cell repertoires in COVID-19. Study context: The United States, Italy and Spain supplied acute and convalescent COVID-19 samples. PBMCs, B-cell-depleted T cells, or T cells provided the cDNA or gDNA that made up the material.

This clone showed up just a few times. In the original workflow: Amplified reference gene primers provided the basis for estimating nucleated cell counts. This table comes from immunoSEQ multiplex PCR, and its TCRdb copy is limited to in-frame clones, with some not included. V and J calls and clone size are copied from that table; D and trimming were computed from the DNA. The table lists some 30,000 clones, around 90% of them singletons. Germline V gives CDR1 SNHLY, CDR2 FYNNEI. There are 13 residues in the CDR3. The germline V and J ends were trimmed by 7 bases and 5 bases, with 14 bases remaining between them.

Material: peripheral blood. The receptor was derived from a man in his 70s with active or convalescent COVID-19. This chain links TRBV2 with TRBJ1-2; tentative D call: TRBD1 (5 bases). This CDR3 reads CASTRGSSYGYTF. CDR3 DNA: TGTGCCAGCACCCGGGGGTCATCTTATGGCTACACCTTC.